This T cell receptor beta chain was sequenced during a study of T cell repertoires in aging, cancer and after chemotherapy (dated by TCRdb to between 2018 and 2021). Broadly, across the study: Six donor age groups were covered, ranging from 30 or younger up to 70 or older, and each group contained at least three individuals. A cohort of under 250 cancer patients (roughly 90 with hematological and approximately 120 with solid cancers) was assembled, and 95 healthy donors were included as a reference group. About 9.3 million TCR reads were contained in the full dataset. Control TCR repertoires from healthy donors were recorded across several months to years, and re-sampling revealed clear clonal overlap. Peripheral blood TCR beta repertoires from healthy donors and cancer patients were profiled to examine immunoaging and T cell reconstitution after chemotherapy.

TCR beta rearrangements were amplified from genomic DNA extracted from peripheral blood rather than from sorted cells or RNA. Rearranged TRB sequences spanning V, D and J segments were amplified in a multiplex touch-down PCR with a mixed TRB-A/B primer pool. Illumina adapters and sample indices were attached to the amplicons in two consecutive PCR reactions using Phusion HS II polymerase. After gel purification with the NucleoSpin Gel and PCR Clean-up kit, the amplicons were checked using Qubit and an Agilent 2100 Bioanalyzer. Libraries were sequenced on an Illumina MiSeq using 600-cycle, single-indexed, paired-end runs. The paper's data handling went like this. MiXCR versions 2.12 and 3.0.5 were used to process the TRB sequences. Each unique CDR3 nucleotide sequence was treated as one clone, and only productive sequences with two or more reads were kept. The repertoire metrics were Shannon diversity, evenness, clonality (defined as one minus evenness), and alpha-parameterized diversity profiles covering alpha 0 to 5. Generation probabilities of clones in paired pre- and post-chemotherapy samples were computed with the IGoR algorithm. Through fastp at Q25 and MiXCR, TCRdb rebuilt clones from the public reads, retaining in-frame beta chains. Each record represents a unique CDR3 protein, reported with the most common genes and DNA among its rows. The V and J calls, along with clone size, are taken from TCRdb and not from the paper's own processing. The table for this sample lists around 7,900 distinct CDR3 sequences; 35% to 45% of them were counted only once. The ten largest clonotypes hold about 16% of the sample.

Summary of the overall study and its limitations: Significantly lower blood TCR diversity and higher clonality were observed in untreated patients with hematological or solid cancers than in age-matched healthy donors. In healthy donors, the drop in TCR diversity with age came mainly from a loss of richness, whereas in cancer patients a loss of evenness also played a part. According to the authors, the repertoire data do not allow conclusions to be drawn about immunological memory after chemotherapy. In both cancer cohorts, median generation probability rose over the chemotherapy interval, which suggests that the repertoire was reconstituted through rebound thymic output.

About this clonotype itself: Its target antigen remains unknown. No clone much larger than this one lies a single base away; base qualities are absent.

The CDR3, from cysteine to phenylalanine, totals 14 residues. Just the 42-base CDR3 DNA is kept, in frame starting at base 1. V loses 2 bases, J loses 5 bases, and the germline ends lie 11 bases apart. From a lookup of the germline V gene (reference sequence), CDR1 and CDR2 are SGHKS and YYEKEE. The sequence is built from TRBV5-5 and TRBJ2-1, with a tentative D gene TRBD2 over 6 matching bases. The sequence was obtained from a human donor in good health. Sequencing was performed on blood. The nucleotides read TGTGCCAGCAGCTTCGGGGGTTTAGACAATGAGCAGTTCTTC. This translates into CASSFGGLDNEQFF.